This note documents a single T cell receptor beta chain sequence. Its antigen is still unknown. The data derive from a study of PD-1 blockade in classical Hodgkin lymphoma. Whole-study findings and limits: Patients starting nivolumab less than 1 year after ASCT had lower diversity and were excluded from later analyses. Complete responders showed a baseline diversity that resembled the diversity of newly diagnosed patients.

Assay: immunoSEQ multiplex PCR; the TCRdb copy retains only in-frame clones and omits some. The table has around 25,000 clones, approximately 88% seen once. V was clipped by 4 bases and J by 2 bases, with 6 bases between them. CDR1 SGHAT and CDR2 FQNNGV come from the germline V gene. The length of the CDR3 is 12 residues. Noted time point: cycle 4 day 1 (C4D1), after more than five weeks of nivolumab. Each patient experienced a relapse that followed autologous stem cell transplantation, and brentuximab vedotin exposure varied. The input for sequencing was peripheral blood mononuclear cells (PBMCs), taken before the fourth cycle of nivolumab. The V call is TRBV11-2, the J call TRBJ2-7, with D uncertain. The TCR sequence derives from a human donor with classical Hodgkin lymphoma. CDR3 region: CASSYVPYEQYF. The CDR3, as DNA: TGTGCCAGCAGCTACGTCCCCTACGAGCAGTACTTC.